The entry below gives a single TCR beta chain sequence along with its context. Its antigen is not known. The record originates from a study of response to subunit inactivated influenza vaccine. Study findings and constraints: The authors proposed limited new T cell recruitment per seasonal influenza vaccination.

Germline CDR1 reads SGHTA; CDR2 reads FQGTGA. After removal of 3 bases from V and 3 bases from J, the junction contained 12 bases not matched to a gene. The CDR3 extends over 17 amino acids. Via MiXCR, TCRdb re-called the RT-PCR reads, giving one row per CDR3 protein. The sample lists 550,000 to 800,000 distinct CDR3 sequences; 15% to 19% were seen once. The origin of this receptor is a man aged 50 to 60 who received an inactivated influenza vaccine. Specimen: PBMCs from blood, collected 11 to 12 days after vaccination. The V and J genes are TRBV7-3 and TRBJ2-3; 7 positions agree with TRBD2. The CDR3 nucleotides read TGTGCCAGCAGCTTCCCCGGGGAGGGGAGGGATACAGATACGCAGTATTTT. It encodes CASSFPGEGRDTDTQYF.